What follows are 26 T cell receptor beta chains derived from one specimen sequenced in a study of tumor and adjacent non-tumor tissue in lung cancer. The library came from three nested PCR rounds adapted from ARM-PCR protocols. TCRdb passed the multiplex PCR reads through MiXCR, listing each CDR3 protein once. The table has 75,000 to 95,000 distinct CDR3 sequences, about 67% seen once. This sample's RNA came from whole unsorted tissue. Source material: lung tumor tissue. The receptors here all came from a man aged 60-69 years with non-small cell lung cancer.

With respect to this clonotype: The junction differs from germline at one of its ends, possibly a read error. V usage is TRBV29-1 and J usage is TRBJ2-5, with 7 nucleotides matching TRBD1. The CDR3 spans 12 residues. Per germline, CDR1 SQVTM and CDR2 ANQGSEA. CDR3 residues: CSVGQNQDAQCF. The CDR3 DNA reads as TGCAGCGTGGGACAGAATCAAGATGCCCAGTGCTTC.

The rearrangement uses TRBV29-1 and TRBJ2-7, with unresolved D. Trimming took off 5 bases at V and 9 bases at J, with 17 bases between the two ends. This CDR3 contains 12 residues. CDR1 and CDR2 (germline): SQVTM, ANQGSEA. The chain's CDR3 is CSVPTEPYWQYF. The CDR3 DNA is TGCAGCGTTCCTACAGAGCCCTACTGGCAGTACTTC.

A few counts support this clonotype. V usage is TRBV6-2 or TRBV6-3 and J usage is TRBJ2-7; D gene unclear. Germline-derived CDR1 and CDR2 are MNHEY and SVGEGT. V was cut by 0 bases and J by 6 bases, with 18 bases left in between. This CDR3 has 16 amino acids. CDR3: CASSYSHSGESLEQYF. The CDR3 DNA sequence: TGTGCCAGCAGTTACTCGCACAGTGGGGAATCCCTCGAGCAGTACTTC.

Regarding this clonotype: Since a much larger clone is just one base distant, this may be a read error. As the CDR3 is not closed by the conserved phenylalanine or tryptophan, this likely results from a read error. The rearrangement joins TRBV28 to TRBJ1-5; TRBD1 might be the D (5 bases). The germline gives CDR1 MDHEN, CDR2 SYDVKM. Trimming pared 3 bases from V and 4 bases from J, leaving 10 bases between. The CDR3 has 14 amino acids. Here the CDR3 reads CASSFGAGNQPQHL. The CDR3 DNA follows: TGTGCCAGCAGTTTTGGGGCAGGGAATCAGCCCCAGCATTTA.

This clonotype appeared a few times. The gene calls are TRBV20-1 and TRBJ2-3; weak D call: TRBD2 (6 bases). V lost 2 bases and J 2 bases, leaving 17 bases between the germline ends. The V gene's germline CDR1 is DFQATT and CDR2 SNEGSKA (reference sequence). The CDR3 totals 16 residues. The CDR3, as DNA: TGCAGTGCTAGATATAACCTGGCGGGGCTCACAGATACGCAGTATTTT. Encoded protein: CSARYNLAGLTDTQYF.

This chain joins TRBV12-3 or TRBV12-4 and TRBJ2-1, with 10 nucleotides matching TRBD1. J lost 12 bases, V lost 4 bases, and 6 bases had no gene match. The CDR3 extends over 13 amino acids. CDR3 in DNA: TGTGCCAGCAGTTGGACAGGGGGTTATATGCAGTTCTTC. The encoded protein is CASSWTGGYMQFF.

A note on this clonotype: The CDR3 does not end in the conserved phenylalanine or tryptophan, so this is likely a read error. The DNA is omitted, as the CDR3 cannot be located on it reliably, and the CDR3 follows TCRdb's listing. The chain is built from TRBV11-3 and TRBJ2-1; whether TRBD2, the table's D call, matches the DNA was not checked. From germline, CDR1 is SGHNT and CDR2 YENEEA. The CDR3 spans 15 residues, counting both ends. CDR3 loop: CASSHGTSGNHERFL.

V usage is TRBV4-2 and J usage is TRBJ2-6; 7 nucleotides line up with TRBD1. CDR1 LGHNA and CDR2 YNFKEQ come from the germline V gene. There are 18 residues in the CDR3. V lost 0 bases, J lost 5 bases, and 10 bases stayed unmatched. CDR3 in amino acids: CASSQEGTVSSWANVLTF. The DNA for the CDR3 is TGTGCCAGCAGCCAAGAAGGGACAGTGAGTTCTTGGGCCAACGTCCTGACTTTC.

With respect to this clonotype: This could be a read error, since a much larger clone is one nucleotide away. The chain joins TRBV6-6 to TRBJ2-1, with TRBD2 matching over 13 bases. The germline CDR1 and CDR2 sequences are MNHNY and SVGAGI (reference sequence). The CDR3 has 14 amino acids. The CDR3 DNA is TGTGCCAGCAGTTACGGACTAGCGGGAGACGAGCGGTTCTTC. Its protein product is CASSYGLAGDERFF.

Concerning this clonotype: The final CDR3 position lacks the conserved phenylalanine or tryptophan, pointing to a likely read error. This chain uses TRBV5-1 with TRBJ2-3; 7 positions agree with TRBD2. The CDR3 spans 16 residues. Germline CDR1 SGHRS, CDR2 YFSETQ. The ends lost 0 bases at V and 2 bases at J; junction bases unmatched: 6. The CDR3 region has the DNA TGCGCCAGCAGCTTGGGGAGTAGCGGGTCCACAGATACGCAGTATTAT. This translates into CASSLGSSGSTDTQYY.

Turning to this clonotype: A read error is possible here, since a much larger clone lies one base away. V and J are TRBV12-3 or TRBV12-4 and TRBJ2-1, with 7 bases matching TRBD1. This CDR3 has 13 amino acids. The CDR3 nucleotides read TGTGCCAGCAGTGAGACAGGGTACAATGAGCTGTTCTTC. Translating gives CASSETGYNELFF.

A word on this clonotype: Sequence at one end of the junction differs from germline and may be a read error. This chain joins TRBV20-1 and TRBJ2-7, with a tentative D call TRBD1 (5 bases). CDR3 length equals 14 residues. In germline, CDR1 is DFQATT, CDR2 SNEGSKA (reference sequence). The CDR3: CSATGAADFYEHYF. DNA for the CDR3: TGCAGTGCGACTGGGGCAGCCGATTTCTACGAGCACTACTTC.

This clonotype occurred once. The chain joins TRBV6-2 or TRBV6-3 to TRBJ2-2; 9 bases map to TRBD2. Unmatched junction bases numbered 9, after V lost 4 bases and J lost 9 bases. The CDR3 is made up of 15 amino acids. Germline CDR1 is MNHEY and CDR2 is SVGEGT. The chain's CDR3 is CASSLAGEGTRELFF. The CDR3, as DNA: TGTGCCAGCAGTTTAGCGGGAGAGGGGACCCGGGAGCTGTTTTTT.

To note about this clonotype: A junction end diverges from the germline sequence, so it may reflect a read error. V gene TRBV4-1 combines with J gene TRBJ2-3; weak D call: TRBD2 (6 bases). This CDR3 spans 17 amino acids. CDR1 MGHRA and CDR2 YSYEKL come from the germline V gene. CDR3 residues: CASGQLGGIGPTDTQYF. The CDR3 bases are TGCGCCAGCGGCCAACTTGGCGGGATAGGGCCTACAGATACGCAGTATTTT.

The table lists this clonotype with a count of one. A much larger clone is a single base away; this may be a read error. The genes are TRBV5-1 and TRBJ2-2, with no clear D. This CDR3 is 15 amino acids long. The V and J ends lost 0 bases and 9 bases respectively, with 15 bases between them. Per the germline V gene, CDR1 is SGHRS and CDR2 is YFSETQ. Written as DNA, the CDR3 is TGCGCCAGCAGCTTGGAGGTCGTGGAGAGGCGGGAGCTGTTTTTT. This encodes CASSLEVVERRELFF.

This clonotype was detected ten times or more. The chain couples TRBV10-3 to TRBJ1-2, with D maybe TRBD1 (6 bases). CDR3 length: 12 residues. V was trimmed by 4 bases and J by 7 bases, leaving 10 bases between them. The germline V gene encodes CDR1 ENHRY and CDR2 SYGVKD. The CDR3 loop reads CAISGGGGGYTF. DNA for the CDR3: TGTGCCATCAGTGGAGGGGGGGGTGGCTACACCTTC.

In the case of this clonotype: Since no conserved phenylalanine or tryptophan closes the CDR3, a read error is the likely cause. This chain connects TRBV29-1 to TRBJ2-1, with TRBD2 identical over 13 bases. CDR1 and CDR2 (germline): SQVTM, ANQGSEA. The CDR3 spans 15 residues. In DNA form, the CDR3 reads TGCGGCGTTAGACTAGCGGGAGGCATATACAATGAGCAGTTCTCC. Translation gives CGVRLAGGIYNEQFS.

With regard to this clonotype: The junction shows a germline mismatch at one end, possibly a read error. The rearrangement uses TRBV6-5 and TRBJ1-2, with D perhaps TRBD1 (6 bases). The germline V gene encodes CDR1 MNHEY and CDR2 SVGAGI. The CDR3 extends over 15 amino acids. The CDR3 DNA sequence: TGTGCCAGCAACCGTAACAGGGATCCTAACTATGGCTACACATTC. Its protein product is CASNRNRDPNYGYTF.

The CDR3 sequence: CASSYFPGMDNEQFF. Here the CDR3 DNA reads TGTGCCAGCAGTTATTTTCCAGGCATGGACAATGAGCAGTTCTTC. The chain uses TRBV6-6 and TRBJ2-1; D is undetermined. The germline gives CDR1 MNHNY, CDR2 SVGAGI (reference sequence). The CDR3 sequence is 15 residues long. Trimming stripped 3 bases from V and 5 bases from J, with 14 bases between.

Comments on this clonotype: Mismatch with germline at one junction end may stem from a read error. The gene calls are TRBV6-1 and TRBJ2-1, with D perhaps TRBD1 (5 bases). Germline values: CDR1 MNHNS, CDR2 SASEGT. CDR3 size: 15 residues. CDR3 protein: CASSEQAHSYNKQFF. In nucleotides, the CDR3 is TGTGCTAGCAGTGAACAGGCCCACTCCTACAATAAGCAGTTCTTC.

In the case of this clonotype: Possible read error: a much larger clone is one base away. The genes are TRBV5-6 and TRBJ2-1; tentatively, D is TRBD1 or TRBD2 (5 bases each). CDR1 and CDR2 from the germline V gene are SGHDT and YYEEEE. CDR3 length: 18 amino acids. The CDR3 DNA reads TGTGCCAGCAGCTTGGAGTTGTTGGGGACGTCGACCTACAATGAGCAGCTCTTC. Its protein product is CASSLELLGTSTYNEQLF.

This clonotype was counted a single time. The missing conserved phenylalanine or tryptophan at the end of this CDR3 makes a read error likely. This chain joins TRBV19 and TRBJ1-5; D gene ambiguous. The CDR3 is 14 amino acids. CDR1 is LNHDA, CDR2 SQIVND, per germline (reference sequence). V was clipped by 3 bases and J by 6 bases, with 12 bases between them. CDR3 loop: CASSISPRVQPQHL. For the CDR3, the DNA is TGTGCCAGTAGTATTAGTCCCCGCGTTCAGCCCCAGCATCTT.

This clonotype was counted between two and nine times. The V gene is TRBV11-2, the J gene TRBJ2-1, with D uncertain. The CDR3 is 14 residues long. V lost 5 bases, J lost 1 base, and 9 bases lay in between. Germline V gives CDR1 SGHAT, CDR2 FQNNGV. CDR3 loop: CASSRSESYNEQFF. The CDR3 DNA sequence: TGTGCCAGCAGCCGAAGCGAGTCCTACAATGAGCAGTTCTTC.

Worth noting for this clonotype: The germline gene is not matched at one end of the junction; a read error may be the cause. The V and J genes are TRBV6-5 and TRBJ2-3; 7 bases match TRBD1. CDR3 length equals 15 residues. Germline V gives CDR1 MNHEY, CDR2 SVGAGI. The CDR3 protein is CASRQGQPRTDTQYF. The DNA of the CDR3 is TGTGCCAGCAGGCAGGGACAGCCTCGCACAGATACACAGTATTTT.

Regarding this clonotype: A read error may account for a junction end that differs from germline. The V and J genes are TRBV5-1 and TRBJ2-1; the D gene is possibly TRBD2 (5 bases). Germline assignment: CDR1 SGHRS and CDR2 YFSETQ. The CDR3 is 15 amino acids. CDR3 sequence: CASSLESGSYNGQFF. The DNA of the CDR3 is TGCGCCAGCAGCTTGGAGAGCGGTAGTTACAATGGGCAGTTCTTC.

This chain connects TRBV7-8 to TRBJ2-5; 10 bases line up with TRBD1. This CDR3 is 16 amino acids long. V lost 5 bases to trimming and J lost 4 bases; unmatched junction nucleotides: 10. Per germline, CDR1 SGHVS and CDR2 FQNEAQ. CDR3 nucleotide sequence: TGTGCCAGCAGCACCAAGACCGGGACAGGGGTAGAGACCCAGTACTTC. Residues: CASSTKTGTGVETQYF.